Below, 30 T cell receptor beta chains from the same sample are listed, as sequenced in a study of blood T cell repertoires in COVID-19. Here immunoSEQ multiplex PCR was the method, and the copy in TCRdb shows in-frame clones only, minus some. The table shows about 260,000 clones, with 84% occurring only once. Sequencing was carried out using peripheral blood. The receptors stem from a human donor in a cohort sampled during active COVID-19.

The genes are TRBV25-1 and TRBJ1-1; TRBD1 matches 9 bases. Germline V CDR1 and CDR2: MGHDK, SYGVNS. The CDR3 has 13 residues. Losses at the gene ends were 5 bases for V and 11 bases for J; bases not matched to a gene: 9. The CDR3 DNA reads TGTGCCAGCAGTCCTACAGGGGGCGGTTTGGCTTTCTTT. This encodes CASSPTGGGLAFF.

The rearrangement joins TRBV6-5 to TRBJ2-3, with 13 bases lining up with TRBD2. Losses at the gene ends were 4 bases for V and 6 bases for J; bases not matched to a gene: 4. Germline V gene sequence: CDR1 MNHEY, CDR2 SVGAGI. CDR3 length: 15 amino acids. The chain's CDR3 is CASSSLAGGPDTQYF. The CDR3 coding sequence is TGTGCCAGCAGTTCACTAGCGGGAGGGCCGGATACGCAGTATTTT.

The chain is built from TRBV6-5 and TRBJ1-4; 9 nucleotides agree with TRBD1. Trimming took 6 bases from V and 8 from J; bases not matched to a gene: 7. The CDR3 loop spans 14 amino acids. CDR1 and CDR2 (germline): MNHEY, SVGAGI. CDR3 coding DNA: TGTGCCAGCAGACGGGACAGGGTTGAGGAAAAACTGTTTTTT. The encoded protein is CASRRDRVEEKLFF.

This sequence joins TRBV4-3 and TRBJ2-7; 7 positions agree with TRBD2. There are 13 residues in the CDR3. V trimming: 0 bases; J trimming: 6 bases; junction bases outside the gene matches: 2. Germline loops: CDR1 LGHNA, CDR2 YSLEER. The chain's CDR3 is CASSQDGGGEQYF. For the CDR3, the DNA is TGCGCCAGCAGCCAAGATGGCGGGGGCGAGCAGTACTTC.

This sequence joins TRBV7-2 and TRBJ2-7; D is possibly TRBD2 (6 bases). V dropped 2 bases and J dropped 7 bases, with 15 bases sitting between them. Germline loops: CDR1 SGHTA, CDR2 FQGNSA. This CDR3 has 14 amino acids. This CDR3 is CASSLRGRFREQYF. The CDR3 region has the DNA TGTGCCAGCAGCTTACGGGGGAGATTCAGGGAGCAGTACTTC.

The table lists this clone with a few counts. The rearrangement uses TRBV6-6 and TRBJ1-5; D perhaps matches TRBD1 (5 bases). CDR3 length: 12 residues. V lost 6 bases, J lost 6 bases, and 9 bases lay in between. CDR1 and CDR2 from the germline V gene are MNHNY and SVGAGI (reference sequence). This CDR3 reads CASRPRGQPQHF. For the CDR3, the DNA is TGTGCCAGCAGGCCTAGGGGTCAGCCCCAGCATTTT.

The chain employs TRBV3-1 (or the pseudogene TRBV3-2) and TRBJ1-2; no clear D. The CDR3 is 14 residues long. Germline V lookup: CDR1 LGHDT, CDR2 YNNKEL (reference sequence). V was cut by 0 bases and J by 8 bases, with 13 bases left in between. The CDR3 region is CASSQDLTGAGYTF. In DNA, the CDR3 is TGTGCCAGCAGCCAAGATCTGACGGGAGCGGGCTACACCTTC.

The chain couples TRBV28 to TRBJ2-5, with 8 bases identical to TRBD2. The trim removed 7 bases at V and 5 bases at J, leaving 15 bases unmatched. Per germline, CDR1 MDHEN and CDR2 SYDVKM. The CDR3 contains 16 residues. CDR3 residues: CASNNPGLVGVETQYF. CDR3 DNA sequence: TGTGCCAGCAATAATCCGGGACTAGTAGGAGTGGAGACCCAGTACTTC. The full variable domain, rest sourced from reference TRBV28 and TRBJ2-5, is DVKVTQSSRYLVKRTGEKVFLECVQDMDHENMFWYRQDPGLGLRLIYFSYDVKMKEKGDIPEGYSVSREKKERFSLILESASTNQTSMYLCASNNPGLVGVETQYFGPGTRLLVL.

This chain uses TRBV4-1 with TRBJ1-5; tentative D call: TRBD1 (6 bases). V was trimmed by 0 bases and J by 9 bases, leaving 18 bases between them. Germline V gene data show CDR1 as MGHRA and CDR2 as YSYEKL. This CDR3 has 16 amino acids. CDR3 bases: TGCGCCAGCAGCCAAGATCGGGACACCTCGATAGGGCCCCAGCATTTT. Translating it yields CASSQDRDTSIGPQHF.

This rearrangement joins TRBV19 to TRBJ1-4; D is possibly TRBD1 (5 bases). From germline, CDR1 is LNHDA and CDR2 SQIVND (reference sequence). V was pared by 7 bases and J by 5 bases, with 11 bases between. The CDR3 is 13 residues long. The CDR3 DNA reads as TGTGCCAGTATTGCAGGGCCGAATGAAAAACTGTTTTTT. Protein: CASIAGPNEKLFF. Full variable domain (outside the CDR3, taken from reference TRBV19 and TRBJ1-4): DGGITQSPKYLFRKEGQNVTLSCEQNLNHDAMYWYRQDPGQGLRLIYYSQIVNDFQKGDIAEGYSVSREKKESFPLTVTSAQKNPTAFYLCASIAGPNEKLFFGSGTQLSVL.

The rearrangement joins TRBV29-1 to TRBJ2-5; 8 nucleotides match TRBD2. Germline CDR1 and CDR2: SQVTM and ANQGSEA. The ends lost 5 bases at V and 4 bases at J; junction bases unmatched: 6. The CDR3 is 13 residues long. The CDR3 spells CSVQRLAGETQYF. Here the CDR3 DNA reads TGCAGCGTTCAGCGTCTAGCGGGAGAGACCCAGTACTTC.

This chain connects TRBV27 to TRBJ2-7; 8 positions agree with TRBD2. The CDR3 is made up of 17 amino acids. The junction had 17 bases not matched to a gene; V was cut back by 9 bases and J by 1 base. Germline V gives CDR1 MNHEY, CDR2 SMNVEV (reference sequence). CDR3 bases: TGTGCCAGTCCTGAACGGGGGGGGCTAGCGAGGTCCTACGAGCAGTACTTC. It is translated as CASPERGGLARSYEQYF.

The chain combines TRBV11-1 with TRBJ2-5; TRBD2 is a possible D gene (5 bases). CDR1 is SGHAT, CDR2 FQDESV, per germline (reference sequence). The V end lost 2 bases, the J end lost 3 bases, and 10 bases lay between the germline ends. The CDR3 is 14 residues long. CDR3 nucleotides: TGTGCCAGCAGCTTATTGAGAGGGAAAGAGACCCAGTACTTC. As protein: CASSLLRGKETQYF.

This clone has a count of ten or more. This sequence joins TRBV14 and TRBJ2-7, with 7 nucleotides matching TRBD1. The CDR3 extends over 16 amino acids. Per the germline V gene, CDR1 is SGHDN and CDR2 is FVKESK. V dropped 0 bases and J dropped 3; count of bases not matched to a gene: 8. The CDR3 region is CASSQDETGLDYEQYF. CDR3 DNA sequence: TGTGCCAGCAGCCAAGATGAGACAGGGTTGGACTACGAGCAGTACTTC.

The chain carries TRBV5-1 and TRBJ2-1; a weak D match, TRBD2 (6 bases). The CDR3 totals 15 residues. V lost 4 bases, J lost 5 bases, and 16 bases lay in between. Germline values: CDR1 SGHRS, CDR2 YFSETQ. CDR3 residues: CASSPGTGRNNEQFF. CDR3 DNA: TGCGCCAGCAGCCCAGGGACTGGCAGGAACAATGAGCAGTTCTTC.

The CDR3 loop reads CASSPLRRGRLSTEAFF. The CDR3 coding sequence is TGTGCCAGCTCACCACTTAGGAGGGGTCGACTGAGCACTGAAGCTTTCTTT. This chain links TRBV18 with TRBJ1-1; a weak D match, TRBD1 (5 bases). The ends were cut back, 1 base at V and 4 bases at J, with 19 bases in the middle. CDR1 and CDR2 (germline): KGHSH, LQKENI. The CDR3 has 17 residues.

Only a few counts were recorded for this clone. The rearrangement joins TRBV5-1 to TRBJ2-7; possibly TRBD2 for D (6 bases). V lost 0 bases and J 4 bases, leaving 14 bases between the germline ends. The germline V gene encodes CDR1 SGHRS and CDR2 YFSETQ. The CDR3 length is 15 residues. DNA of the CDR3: TGCGCCAGCAGCTTGGGCTGGGGGGAGGTGTACGAGCAGTACTTC. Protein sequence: CASSLGWGEVYEQYF.

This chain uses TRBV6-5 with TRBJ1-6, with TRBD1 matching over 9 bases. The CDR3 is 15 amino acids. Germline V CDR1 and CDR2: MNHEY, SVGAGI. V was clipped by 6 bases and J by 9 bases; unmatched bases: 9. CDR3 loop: CASRPKKTGGSPLHF. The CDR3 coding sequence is TGTGCCAGCAGGCCGAAGAAGACAGGGGGTTCACCCCTCCACTTT.

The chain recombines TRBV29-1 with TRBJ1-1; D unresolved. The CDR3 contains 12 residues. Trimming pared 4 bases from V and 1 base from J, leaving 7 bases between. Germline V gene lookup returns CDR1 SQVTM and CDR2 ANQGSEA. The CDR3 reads CSVAQTNTEAFF. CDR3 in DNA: TGCAGCGTTGCACAGACGAACACTGAAGCTTTCTTT.

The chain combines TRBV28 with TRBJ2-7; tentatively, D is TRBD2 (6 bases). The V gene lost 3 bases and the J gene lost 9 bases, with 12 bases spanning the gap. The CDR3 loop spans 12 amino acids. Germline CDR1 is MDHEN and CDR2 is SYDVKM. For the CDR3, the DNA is TGTGCCAGCAGTTTCGGCATCGGGGGGCAGTACTTC. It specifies CASSFGIGGQYF.

For the CDR3, the DNA is TGTGCCAGCAGCCCCCTAGGCGGGAGGGCCGTAGGTGAGCAGTTCTTC. It yields the protein CASSPLGGRAVGEQFF. The rearrangement joins TRBV4-2 to TRBJ2-1; 9 nucleotides match TRBD2. Germline CDR1 reads LGHNA; CDR2 reads YNFKEQ. The CDR3 consists of 16 residues. Trimming removed 4 bases from V and 9 bases from J; junction bases left unmatched: 13.

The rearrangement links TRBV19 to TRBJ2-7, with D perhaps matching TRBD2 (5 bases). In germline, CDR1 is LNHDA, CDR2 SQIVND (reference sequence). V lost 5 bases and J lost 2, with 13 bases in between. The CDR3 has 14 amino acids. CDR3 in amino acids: CASSVDGVPYEQYF. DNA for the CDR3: TGTGCCAGTAGTGTCGACGGGGTTCCCTACGAGCAGTACTTC.

The CDR3 DNA is TGCAGTGCTAGTACAGGTCACCACTACGAGCAGTACTTC. This encodes CSASTGHHYEQYF. V usage is TRBV20-1 and J usage is TRBJ2-7; D is perhaps TRBD1 (5 bases). CDR3 length: 13 residues. Trimming removed 3 bases from V and 3 bases from J, with 12 bases in between. In germline, CDR1 is DFQATT, CDR2 SNEGSKA (reference sequence).

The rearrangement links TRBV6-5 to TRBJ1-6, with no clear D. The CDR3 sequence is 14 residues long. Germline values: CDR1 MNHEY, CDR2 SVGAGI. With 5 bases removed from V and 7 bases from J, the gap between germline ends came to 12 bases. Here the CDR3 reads CASSQLQRNSPLHF. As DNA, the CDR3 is TGTGCCAGCAGTCAACTCCAGAGGAATTCACCCCTCCACTTT.

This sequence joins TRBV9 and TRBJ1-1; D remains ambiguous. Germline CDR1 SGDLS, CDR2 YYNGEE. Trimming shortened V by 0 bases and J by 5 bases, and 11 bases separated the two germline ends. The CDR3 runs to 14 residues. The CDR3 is CASSVATAGTEAFF. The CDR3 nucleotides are TGTGCCAGCAGCGTAGCTACAGCAGGTACTGAAGCTTTCTTT.

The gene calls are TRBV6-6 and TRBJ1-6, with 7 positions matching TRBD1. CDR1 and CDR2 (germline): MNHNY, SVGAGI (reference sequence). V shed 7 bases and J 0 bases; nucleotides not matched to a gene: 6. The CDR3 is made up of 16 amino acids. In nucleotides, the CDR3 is TGTGCCAGCACTCCGGGACAGAGCTCCTATAATTCACCCCTCCACTTT. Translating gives CASTPGQSSYNSPLHF.

Here the CDR3 reads CASSLNRQGYNSPLHF. CDR3 nucleotides: TGTGCCAGCAGTCTCAACCGACAGGGCTATAATTCACCCCTCCACTTT. The chain links TRBV2 to TRBJ1-6, with 7 bases identical to TRBD1. Trimming cost V 5 bases and J 3 bases; bases outside gene matches: 7. The CDR3 consists of 16 residues. In germline, CDR1 is SNHLY, CDR2 FYNNEI.

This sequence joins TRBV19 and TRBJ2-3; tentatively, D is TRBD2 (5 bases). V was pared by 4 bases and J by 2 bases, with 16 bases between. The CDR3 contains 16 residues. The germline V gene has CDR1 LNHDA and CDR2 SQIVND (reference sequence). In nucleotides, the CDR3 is TGTGCCAGTAGTAGTCGTACTACTAGTCTCACAGATACGCAGTATTTT. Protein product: CASSSRTTSLTDTQYF.

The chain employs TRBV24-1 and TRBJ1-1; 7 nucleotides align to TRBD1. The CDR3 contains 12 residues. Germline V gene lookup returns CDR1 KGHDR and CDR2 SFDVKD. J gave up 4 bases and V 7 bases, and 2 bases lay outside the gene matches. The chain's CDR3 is CATRGQTTEAFF. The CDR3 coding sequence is TGTGCCACCAGGGGACAGACCACTGAAGCTTTCTTT.

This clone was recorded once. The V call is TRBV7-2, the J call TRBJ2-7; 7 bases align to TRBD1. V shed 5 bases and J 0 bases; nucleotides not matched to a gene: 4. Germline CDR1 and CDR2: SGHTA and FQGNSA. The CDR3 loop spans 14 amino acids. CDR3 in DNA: TGTGCCAGCAGCGACAGGGCAGGCTCCTACGAGCAGTACTTC. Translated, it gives CASSDRAGSYEQYF.